This T cell receptor (beta chain) was sequenced for a study of a mutant IDH1 vaccine in newly diagnosed glioma. The wider study: It was radiotherapy, temozolomide, or both that patients received previously, with most receiving both.

From germline, CDR1 is MDHEN and CDR2 SYDVKM. Trimming cost V 4 bases and J 1 base; bases outside gene matches: 4. The CDR3 is 16 amino acids. TCRdb's table, derived via immunoSEQ multiplex PCR, lists solely in-frame clones and lacks some. The table records some 95,000 clones, around 80% of them present only once. Time point in this sample: baseline, week 1 (first vaccination visit). Treatment: pre-vaccination baseline after standard-of-care therapy. The material was PBMCs, obtained from a glioma patient treated with radiotherapy, temozolomide or both. V gene TRBV28 combines with J gene TRBJ2-5; 12 nucleotides line up with TRBD1. The receptor was derived from a man between 35 and 55 years old with glioma. Written as DNA, the CDR3 is TGTGCCAGCAGTTCACGGGACAGGGGGCTCCAAGAGACCCAGTACTTC. It specifies CASSSRDRGLQETQYF. Variable domain in full (rest from reference TRBV28 and TRBJ2-5): DVKVTQSSRYLVKRTGEKVFLECVQDMDHENMFWYRQDPGLGLRLIYFSYDVKMKEKGDIPEGYSVSREKKERFSLILESASTNQTSMYLCASSSRDRGLQETQYFGPGTRLLVL.